The 28 T cell receptor beta chains below were found in one sample sequenced in a study of post-analysis software for immune sequencing data. Whole-study results and caveats: Several TRBV segments occurring more often in patients than controls included TRBV5-6, TRBV5-1 and TRBV20-1.

These TCRs are of unknown antigen specificity. The authors incorporated unique molecular identifiers into the TCR beta cDNA libraries. TCRdb used MiXCR to reprocess the PCR reads, holding one entry per CDR3 protein. The table includes about 500,000 distinct CDR3 sequences, 40% to 55% detected once. Input material: blood. The receptors originated from a girl aged 10-17 years with multiple sclerosis.

This clonotype was found a few times. The J gene is TRBJ2-3, the V gene TRBV7-3; D is unresolved. The V end lost 2 bases, the J end lost 4 bases, and 13 bases lay between the germline ends. The length of the CDR3 is 15 residues. Germline V gives CDR1 SGHTA, CDR2 FQGTGA. The CDR3 DNA is TGTGCCAGCAGCTTACGTCCCGCCCTGGCAGATACGCAGTATTTT. Protein sequence: CASSLRPALADTQYF.

The chain joins TRBV18 to TRBJ1-1; 7 positions agree with TRBD1. V lost 4 bases to trimming and J lost 4 bases; unmatched junction nucleotides: 9. Germline assignment: CDR1 KGHSH and CDR2 LQKENI. The CDR3 has 15 amino acids. As DNA, the CDR3 is TGTGCCAGCTCACGAGGGAGGGGGCAGGTCACTGAAGCTTTCTTT. It is translated as CASSRGRGQVTEAFF.

This clonotype was seen only a few times. CDR3 residues: CASSLSGPYFETQYF. Here the CDR3 DNA reads TGTGCCAGCAGTCTTAGCGGGCCCTACTTTGAGACCCAGTACTTC. The chain links TRBV27 to TRBJ2-5, with 7 bases that match TRBD2. CDR1 is MNHEY, CDR2 SMNVEV, per germline (reference sequence). With V trimmed by 5 bases and J by 5 bases, 11 bases remained unmatched. The CDR3 covers 15 residues.

This clonotype was seen only a few times. The chain joins TRBV7-9 to TRBJ2-7, with TRBD1 matching over 7 bases. The germline gives CDR1 SEHNR, CDR2 FQNEAQ (reference sequence). Trimming removed 5 bases from V and 0 bases from J; junction bases left unmatched: 10. The CDR3 is 16 amino acids. The CDR3 region has the DNA TGTGCCAGCAGCACCTTCGGGTCAGGGGGCTCCTACGAGCAGTACTTC. Its protein is CASSTFGSGGSYEQYF.

The chain has TRBV28 and TRBJ2-3, with no clear D. Germline CDR1 MDHEN, CDR2 SYDVKM. Trimming left V 6 bases short and J 5 bases short, with 9 bases between. The CDR3 loop spans 12 amino acids. DNA of the CDR3: TGTGCCAGCAGCAGAAACCAAGATACGCAGTATTTT. Its protein is CASSRNQDTQYF. The whole variable domain, filled in from reference TRBV28 and TRBJ2-3, reads DVKVTQSSRYLVKRTGEKVFLECVQDMDHENMFWYRQDPGLGLRLIYFSYDVKMKEKGDIPEGYSVSREKKERFSLILESASTNQTSMYLCASSRNQDTQYFGPGTRLTVL.

This clonotype has a handful of counts. The V call is TRBV5-1, the J call TRBJ2-7, with D maybe TRBD1 (6 bases). Looked up from germline, CDR1 is SGHRS and CDR2 is YFSETQ. Trimming pared 6 bases from V and 0 bases from J, leaving 13 bases between. The CDR3 covers 14 residues. The CDR3 nucleotides are TGCGCCAGCAAGAGTGGGACAAGCTCCTACGAGCAGTACTTC. Residues: CASKSGTSSYEQYF.

V gene TRBV29-1 combines with J gene TRBJ1-2, with D unclear. From germline, CDR1 is SQVTM and CDR2 ANQGSEA. There are 18 residues in the CDR3. Trimming took off 0 bases at V and 2 bases at J, with 22 bases between the two ends. The chain's CDR3 is CSVEDHSTSGKPNYGYTF. Written as DNA, the CDR3 is TGCAGCGTTGAAGATCACTCCACATCCGGTAAACCAAACTATGGCTACACCTTC. Drawing the rest from reference TRBV29-1 and TRBJ1-2, the complete variable domain is SAVISQKPSRDICQRGTSLTIQCQVDSQVTMMFWYRQQPGQSLTLIATANQGSEATYESGFVIDKFPISRPNLTFSTLTVSNMSPEDSSIYLCSVEDHSTSGKPNYGYTFGSGTRLTVV.

V and J are TRBV5-4 and TRBJ2-5, with 14 bases fitting TRBD2. The DNA end is a closer match to TRBJ2-7, so the J assignment may be wrong. The germline CDR1 and CDR2 sequences are SGHNT and YYREEE (reference sequence). This CDR3 has 15 amino acids. CDR3 coding DNA: TGTGCCAGCAGCTGGGGACTAGCGGGAGTACCCGAGCAGTACTTC. Its protein is CASSWGLAGVPEQYF.

The chain is built from TRBV12-3 or TRBV12-4 and TRBJ2-1, with TRBD1 as a possible D gene (6 bases). The CDR3 sequence is 15 residues long. The V and J ends lost 3 bases and 6 bases respectively, with 15 bases between them. The CDR3 protein is CASSFITGSLNEQFF. DNA of the CDR3: TGTGCCAGCAGTTTTATAACAGGGAGTCTCAATGAGCAGTTCTTC.

V gene TRBV28 combines with J gene TRBJ1-1; no reliable D call. From germline, CDR1 is MDHEN and CDR2 SYDVKM. V lost 5 bases and J 1 base, leaving 17 bases between the germline ends. The CDR3 covers 16 residues. Written as DNA, the CDR3 is TGTGCCAGCAGTCCCCGGGTTTTCCTGGGGAACACTGAAGCTTTCTTT. Translating it yields CASSPRVFLGNTEAFF. The entire variable domain, with the rest obtained from reference TRBV28 and TRBJ1-1, is as follows: DVKVTQSSRYLVKRTGEKVFLECVQDMDHENMFWYRQDPGLGLRLIYFSYDVKMKEKGDIPEGYSVSREKKERFSLILESASTNQTSMYLCASSPRVFLGNTEAFFGQGTRLTVV.

This clonotype turned up a few times. The J gene is TRBJ2-7, the V gene TRBV6-2 or TRBV6-3; D ambiguous. CDR3 length equals 12 residues. Trimming shortened V by 10 bases and J by 6 bases, and 16 bases separated the two germline ends. The germline CDR1 and CDR2 sequences are MNHEY and SVGEGT. The CDR3 loop is CATSRMWGEQYF. DNA of the CDR3: TGTGCCACCAGCCGGATGTGGGGCGAGCAGTACTTC.

V usage is TRBV6-5 and J usage is TRBJ2-3, with 8 bases fitting TRBD2. This CDR3 has 16 residues. Trimming at V came to 2 bases and at J to 2 bases, leaving 6 bases not matched to a gene. Germline values: CDR1 MNHEY, CDR2 SVGAGI. The CDR3: CASSYSPSGLTDTQYF. The CDR3 DNA reads TGTGCCAGCAGTTACAGTCCTAGCGGGCTCACAGATACGCAGTATTTT.

J is TRBJ2-1 and V is TRBV7-2, with 9 nucleotides matching TRBD2. Trimming cost V 2 bases and J 6 bases; bases outside gene matches: 8. The CDR3 contains 16 residues. The V gene's germline CDR1 is SGHTA and CDR2 FQGNSA. The CDR3 here is CASSLMGGRALNEQFF. CDR3 coding DNA: TGTGCCAGCAGCTTAATGGGCGGGAGGGCCCTCAATGAGCAGTTCTTC. The whole variable domain, filled in from reference TRBV7-2 and TRBJ2-1, reads GAGVSQSPSNKVTEKGKDVELRCDPISGHTALYWYRQSLGQGLEFLIYFQGNSAPDKSGLPSDRFSAERTGGSVSTLTIQRTQQEDSAVYLCASSLMGGRALNEQFFGPGTRLTVL.

The chain employs TRBV5-1 and TRBJ2-1; TRBD2 matches at 10 bases. Trimming at V came to 1 base and at J to 9 bases, leaving 4 bases not matched to a gene. Germline V CDR1 and CDR2: SGHRS, YFSETQ. This CDR3 region has 14 residues. In DNA form, the CDR3 reads TGCGCCAGCAGCTTGTTTTTAGCGGGAGGTGAGCAGTTCTTC. Protein: CASSLFLAGGEQFF.

This clonotype was seen more than once but under ten times. The chain has TRBV29-1 and TRBJ2-7, with 8 bases that match TRBD2. Per the germline V gene, CDR1 is SQVTM and CDR2 is ANQGSEA. The CDR3 has 14 residues. V trimming: 4 bases; J trimming: 2 bases; junction bases outside the gene matches: 7. The CDR3 spells CSVALLADPYEQYF. CDR3 coding DNA: TGCAGCGTTGCGTTACTAGCGGACCCCTACGAGCAGTACTTC.

The rearrangement uses TRBV5-6 and TRBJ2-5, with 8 bases aligning to TRBD1. The CDR3 consists of 14 residues. Germline V gene lookup returns CDR1 SGHDT and CDR2 YYEEEE. J gave up 3 bases and V 0 bases, and 1 base lay outside the gene matches. The CDR3 loop is CASSLDRGEETQYF. For the CDR3, the DNA is TGTGCCAGCAGCTTGGACAGGGGGGAAGAGACCCAGTACTTC.

This chain connects TRBV7-2 to TRBJ2-7; the D gene is possibly TRBD1 (5 bases). The CDR3 has 14 amino acids. CDR1 and CDR2 (germline): SGHTA, FQGNSA. V was cut by 4 bases and J by 6 bases, with 16 bases left in between. The CDR3 loop is CASSSLGFQGEQYF. The CDR3 DNA sequence: TGTGCCAGCAGCTCCCTCGGGTTCCAGGGCGAGCAGTACTTC.

This chain links TRBV4-1 with TRBJ2-7; no firm D call. The CDR3 runs to 17 residues. With 3 bases removed from V and 3 bases from J, the gap between germline ends came to 21 bases. Germline loops: CDR1 MGHRA, CDR2 YSYEKL. This CDR3 reads CASSQGYIRKPDYEQYF. DNA for the CDR3: TGCGCCAGCAGCCAGGGATATATTCGGAAACCGGACTACGAGCAGTACTTC.

The chain carries TRBV6-6 and TRBJ2-1; TRBD1 or TRBD2 may be the D gene (6 bases each). The CDR3 is 13 amino acids. CDR1 and CDR2 (germline): MNHNY, SVGAGI (reference sequence). The V and J ends lost 10 bases and 4 bases respectively, with 14 bases between them. CDR3: CATRGGRYNEQFF. DNA of the CDR3: TGTGCCACCCGAGGGGGGCGGTACAATGAGCAGTTCTTC.

The CDR3 reads CASSESPDRVSSEQYF. CDR3 in DNA: TGCGCCAGCAGTGAGTCCCCGGACAGGGTCTCAAGCGAGCAGTACTTC. This sequence joins TRBV10-1 and TRBJ2-5, with 8 bases aligning to TRBD1. The DNA matches TRBJ2-7 better at its end, which makes the J call doubtful. The CDR3 spans 16 residues. The germline V gene has CDR1 WNHNN and CDR2 SYGVQD (reference sequence).

The chain joins TRBV20-1 to TRBJ2-7, with 12 bases matching TRBD2. The last part of the DNA fits TRBJ2-5 better; the J call may be wrong. The CDR3 spans 16 residues. Germline CDR1 DFQATT, CDR2 SNEGSKA (reference sequence). The CDR3 spells CSARGLAGGLFETQYF. CDR3 DNA sequence: TGCAGTGCTAGAGGGCTAGCGGGAGGGTTGTTCGAGACCCAGTACTTC.

J is TRBJ2-1 and V is TRBV12-3 or TRBV12-4; the match to TRBD2 covers 16 bases. The CDR3 consists of 14 residues. V gave up 6 bases and J gave up 9 bases; unmatched junction bases: 2. The CDR3 is CASRGTSGGGEQFF. CDR3 sequence (DNA): TGTGCCAGCAGGGGGACTAGCGGGGGGGGTGAGCAGTTCTTC.

Here the CDR3 reads CASSLTKLVNEQFF. The CDR3 DNA reads as TGTGCCAGCAGCCTGACTAAATTGGTAAATGAGCAGTTCTTC. V gene TRBV7-2 combines with J gene TRBJ2-1; weak D call: TRBD2 (5 bases). Germline V lookup: CDR1 SGHTA, CDR2 FQGNSA. V lost 5 bases and J 7 bases, leaving 15 bases between the germline ends. The CDR3 length is 14 residues.

The chain uses TRBV5-1 and TRBJ2-7; D remains unclear. Germline CDR1 reads SGHRS; CDR2 reads YFSETQ. This CDR3 has 16 amino acids. V was shortened by 1 base and J by 0 bases, with 14 bases between the two germline ends. As DNA, the CDR3 is TGCGCCAGCAGCTTGAAGAAGGGCCCCAGCTCCTACGAGCAGTACTTC. This sequence encodes CASSLKKGPSSYEQYF.

This clonotype has a single count. The CDR3, as DNA: TGTGCCAGCACCGATGCGGGGGGCGCCCCGTCTGGGGCCAACGTCCTGACTTTC. This encodes CASTDAGGAPSGANVLTF. The genes are TRBV27 and TRBJ2-6; TRBD2 matches at 8 bases. The germline V gene encodes CDR1 MNHEY and CDR2 SMNVEV (reference sequence). The V gene end was trimmed by 7 bases and the J gene end by 1 base; junction bases not matched to a gene: 12. This CDR3 is 18 amino acids long.

CDR3 in DNA: TGCAGTGCTACGGGTGATGAGCAGTTCTTC. Translating gives CSATGDEQFF. V and J are TRBV20-1 and TRBJ2-1; no reliable D call. This CDR3 contains 10 residues. Trimming took off 4 bases at V and 8 bases at J, with 6 bases between the two ends. Per the germline V gene, CDR1 is DFQATT and CDR2 is SNEGSKA (reference sequence).

The chain combines TRBV5-1 with TRBJ2-7, with 8 bases that match TRBD2. The CDR3 length is 16 residues. Trimming removed 2 bases from V and 3 bases from J; junction bases left unmatched: 10. CDR1 is SGHRS, CDR2 YFSETQ, per germline. The CDR3 DNA is TGCGCCAGCAGCTTAGGTACTAGCGGAGGGTTCTACGAGCAGTACTTC. Translation: CASSLGTSGGFYEQYF.

The chain employs TRBV10-3 and TRBJ2-5; no reliable D call. V was clipped by 6 bases and J by 2 bases, with 4 bases between them. Germline V gives CDR1 ENHRY, CDR2 SYGVKD. The CDR3 length is 11 residues. The DNA of the CDR3 is TGTGCCATCAGAGAGCAAGAGACCCAGTACTTC. Encoded protein: CAIREQETQYF.